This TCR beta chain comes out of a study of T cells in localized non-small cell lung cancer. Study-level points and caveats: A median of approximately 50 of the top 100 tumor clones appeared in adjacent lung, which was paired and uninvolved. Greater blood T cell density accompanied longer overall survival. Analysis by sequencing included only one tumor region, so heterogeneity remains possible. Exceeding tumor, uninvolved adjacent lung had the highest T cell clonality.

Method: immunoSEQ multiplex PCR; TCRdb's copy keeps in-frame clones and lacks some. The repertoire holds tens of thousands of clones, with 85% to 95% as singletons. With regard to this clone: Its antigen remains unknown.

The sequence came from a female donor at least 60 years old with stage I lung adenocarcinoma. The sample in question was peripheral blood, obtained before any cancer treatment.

The CDR3 DNA reads as TGTGCCACCAGCAGAGATACCGGACAGGCTAATGAAAAACTGTTTTTT. Amino acid sequence: CATSRDTGQANEKLFF. The chain carries TRBV15 and TRBJ1-4, with 7 bases lining up with TRBD1. This CDR3 is built from 16 residues. In germline, CDR1 is LNHNV, CDR2 YYDKDF (reference sequence). J was trimmed by 3 bases and V by 0 bases; bases with no gene match: 4.